A single sample gave rise to the 6 T cell receptor beta chains below, sequenced in a study of beta chain features in type 1 diabetes. The isolated RNA, all of it, was reverse transcribed, so expressed TCRB transcripts were what got sequenced. Sequenced by immunoSEQ multiplex PCR; TCRdb stores in-frame clones only, minus some. Among 200,000 to 250,000 clones listed, 9% to 10% were seen once. The material sequenced was naive CD4+ T cells from blood. The receptors here all came from a young woman in good health.

This clone was seen only a few times. CDR3 loop: CASSDERGGYNEQFF. The CDR3 nucleotides are TGTGCCAGCAGCGATGAGCGGGGAGGGTACAATGAGCAGTTCTTC. This rearrangement joins TRBV9 to TRBJ2-1, with TRBD2 identical over 7 bases. The V and J ends lost 3 bases and 4 bases, in that order; junction bases with no gene match: 7. In germline, CDR1 is SGDLS, CDR2 YYNGEE. CDR3 length: 15 residues.

This chain joins TRBV5-4 and TRBJ1-2; a possible D gene is TRBD1 (6 bases). V was trimmed by 4 bases and J by 7 bases, leaving 14 bases between them. Germline CDR1 SGHNT, CDR2 YYREEE (reference sequence). The CDR3 has 13 residues. The CDR3 coding sequence is TGTGCCAGCAGCCTAGGAGTAGGGGGTGGCTACACCTTC. Protein: CASSLGVGGGYTF.

This chain connects TRBV29-1 to TRBJ2-5; the match to TRBD1 covers 9 bases. This CDR3 is 17 amino acids long. Trimming removed 4 bases from V and 3 bases from J; junction bases left unmatched: 15. The germline V gene encodes CDR1 SQVTM and CDR2 ANQGSEA. CDR3 region: CSVGTATGGWWEETQYF. The CDR3 DNA follows: TGCAGCGTTGGGACCGCAACAGGGGGCTGGTGGGAAGAGACCCAGTACTTC. Combining the CDR3 with reference TRBV29-1 and TRBJ2-5 gives the whole variable domain SAVISQKPSRDICQRGTSLTIQCQVDSQVTMMFWYRQQPGQSLTLIATANQGSEATYESGFVIDKFPISRPNLTFSTLTVSNMSPEDSSIYLCSVGTATGGWWEETQYFGPGTRLLVL.

The rearrangement uses TRBV19 and TRBJ1-2, with D tentatively TRBD1 (6 bases). The CDR3 has 15 residues. CDR1 and CDR2 from the germline V gene are LNHDA and SQIVND (reference sequence). V was clipped by 8 bases and J by 3 bases, with 19 bases between them. For the CDR3, the DNA is TGTGCCAGTCAGTTCCCTAGGGCAGGGGACTATGGCTACACCTTC. Amino acid sequence: CASQFPRAGDYGYTF.

The sample holds a few counts of this clone. Other DNA sequences in the sample encode the same CDR3. The genes are TRBV5-1 and TRBJ1-1; 8 bases align to TRBD1. Germline trimming cut 4 bases from V and 0 bases from J; bases unmatched to any gene: 2. The CDR3 spans 14 residues. Germline V lookup: CDR1 SGHRS, CDR2 YFSETQ. CDR3 sequence reads: CASSLQGVNTEAFF. CDR3 DNA sequence: TGCGCCAGCAGCCTACAGGGGGTGAACACTGAAGCTTTCTTT.

The chain has TRBV9 and TRBJ1-2; 7 nucleotides agree with TRBD1. This CDR3 has 14 residues. V dropped 3 bases and J dropped 5; count of bases not matched to a gene: 7. CDR1 is SGDLS, CDR2 YYNGEE, per germline. CDR3 bases: TGTGCCAGCAGCGCGGGGACAGATTTTTATGGCTACACCTTC. Protein product: CASSAGTDFYGYTF.